This T cell receptor beta chain was captured by sequencing in a study of T cell responses to AZD1222 COVID-19 vaccine. Study results and limitations: Females made up more of the donors, who were largely white British, and clonal diversity may have come out too low.

The J segment lost 5 bases and the V segment lost 5 bases, leaving 6 bases of the junction unmatched. CDR1 is SGHAT, CDR2 FQNNGV, per germline. The CDR3 is 16 residues long. Comment on this clone: Its antigen is not identified.

Data came from immunoSEQ multiplex PCR; TCRdb stores just in-frame clones and leaves some out. The sample lists 80,000 to 100,000 clones; approximately 90% were seen once. Whether given at about 4 or about 12 weeks, second doses were pooled. This clonotype was sampled from an adult who received the AZD1222 COVID-19 vaccine. The sequencing used peripheral blood, collected 28 days after the second AZD1222 dose. The chain is built from TRBV11-2 and TRBJ2-3; 14 nucleotides align to TRBD2. CDR3 coding DNA: TGTGCCAGCAGCACCCGGACTAGCGGGGGGTTAGATACGCAGTATTTT. It encodes CASSTRTSGGLDTQYF.